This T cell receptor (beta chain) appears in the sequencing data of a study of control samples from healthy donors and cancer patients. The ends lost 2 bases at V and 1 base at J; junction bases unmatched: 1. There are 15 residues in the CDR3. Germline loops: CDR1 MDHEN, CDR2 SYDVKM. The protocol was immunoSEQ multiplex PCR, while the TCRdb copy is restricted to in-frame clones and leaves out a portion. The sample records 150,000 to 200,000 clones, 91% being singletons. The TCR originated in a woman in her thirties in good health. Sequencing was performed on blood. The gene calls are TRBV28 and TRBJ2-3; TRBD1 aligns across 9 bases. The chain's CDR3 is CASSLRTGGTDTQYF. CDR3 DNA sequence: TGTGCCAGCAGTTTAAGGACAGGGGGCACAGATACGCAGTATTTT.